This T cell receptor beta chain was recorded in a study of cytomegalovirus exposure and HLA in healthy donors. Study-wide background: Some 200 million T cells yielded fewer than 120 million unique TCR beta sequences in earlier analysis. Findings and caveats of the study: Cytomegalovirus status, reportedly, was diagnosed with high specificity and sensitivity by the classifier.

Healthy bone marrow donors supplied every sample. At collection, donors were nominally healthy, but unrecorded immune exposures were probable. This CDR3 spans 17 amino acids. V shed 5 bases and J 6 bases; nucleotides not matched to a gene: 12. Germline assignment: CDR1 MNHEY and CDR2 SMNVEV (reference sequence). This clone was seen only a few times. Its antigen is unknown. A multiplex PCR was run with 60 Vbeta primers and 13 Jbeta primers. Method: immunoSEQ multiplex PCR; TCRdb's copy keeps in-frame clones and lacks some. Counted here are 100,000 to 120,000 clones, roughly three quarters occurring once; the ten biggest clones make up 3.2%.

This clonotype was obtained from a man younger than 45 in good health and CMV-seronegative. Sequenced material: PBMCs. V is TRBV27 and J is TRBJ2-1; 11 bases fit TRBD2. CDR3 sequence reads: CASSLFLAGGSGNEQFF. The DNA of the CDR3 is TGTGCCAGCAGTCTATTCCTAGCGGGAGGTAGTGGCAATGAGCAGTTCTTC.